These 30 T cell receptor beta chains were all obtained from the same sample, sequenced in a study of T-cell memory formation after mild COVID-19. TCRdb processed the 5' RACE reads anew with MiXCR; each CDR3 protein has one entry. The sample consists of some 130,000 distinct CDR3 sequences, 20% to 25% of them appearing once. The source material was PBMCs or a T cell subset sorted from them (not recorded which). These receptors came from an adult woman who had mild COVID-19 (a few samples of this study predate the infection). Cell type and time point are not known.

The chain employs TRBV5-1 and TRBJ1-1; 11 nucleotides match TRBD1. Per the germline V gene, CDR1 is SGHRS and CDR2 is YFSETQ. This CDR3 is 16 amino acids long. Trimming took 0 bases from V and 6 from J; bases not matched to a gene: 7. As DNA, the CDR3 is TGCGCCAGCAGCTTGGCCCCCGGGACAGGGGGTCCTGAAGCTTTCTTT. Residues: CASSLAPGTGGPEAFF.

This clonotype has a handful of counts. V gene TRBV27 combines with J gene TRBJ2-5; D is possibly TRBD1 (6 bases). The CDR3 is 14 amino acids. V dropped 5 bases and J dropped 1 base, with 11 bases sitting between them. Germline V lookup: CDR1 MNHEY, CDR2 SMNVEV (reference sequence). The CDR3 nucleotides are TGTGCCAGCAGTACTGGACAGTCCCAAGAGACCCAGTACTTC. It yields the protein CASSTGQSQETQYF.

The rearrangement links TRBV6-1 to TRBJ2-7; the match to TRBD2 covers 8 bases. This CDR3 region has 15 residues. Germline lookup yields CDR1 MNHNS and CDR2 SASEGT. Unmatched junction bases numbered 3, after V lost 2 bases and J lost 0 bases. The CDR3 region is CASSEFGTSSYEQYF. CDR3 sequence (DNA): TGTGCCAGCAGTGAATTCGGGACTAGCTCCTACGAGCAGTACTTC.

This clonotype has just one count. V and J are TRBV7-9 and TRBJ2-3; no clear D. The V gene's germline CDR1 is SEHNR and CDR2 FQNEAQ (reference sequence). This CDR3 has 15 amino acids. V lost 2 bases and J lost 4, with 13 bases in between. The CDR3 loop is CASSLRGVEADTQYF. As DNA, the CDR3 is TGTGCCAGCAGCTTACGTGGGGTAGAGGCAGATACGCAGTATTTT. The full variable domain, completed using reference TRBV7-9 and TRBJ2-3, is DTGVSQNPRHKITKRGQNVTFRCDPISEHNRLYWYRQTLGQGPEFLTYFQNEAQLEKSRLLSDRFSAERPKGSFSTLEIQRTEQGDSAMYLCASSLRGVEADTQYFGPGTRLTVL.

The table lists this clonotype with a few counts. The V gene is TRBV4-1, the J gene TRBJ2-5, with D possibly matching TRBD1 (5 bases). The CDR3 contains 13 residues. Germline V gene data show CDR1 as MGHRA and CDR2 as YSYEKL. Between the trimmed V and J ends, which lost 3 bases and 4 bases, there was a span of 9 bases. As DNA, the CDR3 is TGCGCCAGCAGCCACGGACAAGGAGAGACCCAGTACTTC. It encodes CASSHGQGETQYF.

The chain combines TRBV7-8 with TRBJ1-5; D gene ambiguous. The CDR3 extends over 15 amino acids. V was pared by 4 bases and J by 0 bases, with 10 bases between. Germline V gives CDR1 SGHVS, CDR2 FQNEAQ. DNA for the CDR3: TGTGCCAGCAGCTCTGGCGGATATAGCAATCAGCCCCAGCATTTT. Translation gives CASSSGGYSNQPQHF.

This clonotype has only a few counts. This chain links TRBV15 with TRBJ2-5, with 7 bases matching TRBD1. The CDR3 is made up of 14 amino acids. The V gene's germline CDR1 is LNHNV and CDR2 YYDKDF (reference sequence). With 4 bases clipped from V and 8 bases from J, the junction kept 10 bases outside the gene matches. DNA of the CDR3: TGTGCCACCAGCACGCCCAGTGACAGGGAAACCCAGTACTTC. Protein sequence: CATSTPSDRETQYF.

This chain joins TRBV11-2 and TRBJ2-1; D may be TRBD2 (6 bases). Looked up from germline, CDR1 is SGHAT and CDR2 is FQNNGV. CDR3 length equals 15 residues. Trimming stripped 5 bases from V and 3 bases from J, with 14 bases between. CDR3 loop: CASSPSGGSYNEQFF. CDR3 sequence (DNA): TGTGCCAGCAGCCCCAGTGGAGGGAGCTACAATGAGCAGTTCTTC.

The sample holds a few counts of this clonotype. The chain has TRBV30 and TRBJ2-3; 8 nucleotides match TRBD2. The J segment lost 6 bases and the V segment lost 5 bases, leaving 25 bases of the junction unmatched. Per germline, CDR1 GTSNPN and CDR2 SVGIG (reference sequence). This CDR3 is built from 19 residues. As DNA, the CDR3 is TGTGCCTGGGATGCAGGCCCGGGACTAGGAACACTTTTTAGGGATACGCAGTATTTT. This gives the protein CAWDAGPGLGTLFRDTQYF. Complete variable domain (other parts from reference TRBV30 and TRBJ2-3): SQTIHQWPATLVQPVGSPLSLECTVEGTSNPNLYWYRQAAGRGLQLLFYSVGIGQISSEVPQNLSASRPQDRQFILSSKKLLLSDSGFYLCAWDAGPGLGTLFRDTQYFGPGTRLTVL.

This clonotype has just a few counts. The CDR3 loop is CASSLVGSTDTQYF. In nucleotides, the CDR3 is TGTGCCAGCAGCTTAGTCGGAAGCACAGATACGCAGTATTTT. The rearrangement links TRBV7-9 to TRBJ2-3; D is undetermined. The CDR3 covers 14 residues. Germline V lookup: CDR1 SEHNR, CDR2 FQNEAQ (reference sequence). V was shortened by 1 base and J by 0 bases, with 5 bases between the two germline ends.

The gene calls are TRBV13 and TRBJ1-1; D unclear. The CDR3 is 14 amino acids. In germline, CDR1 is PRHDT, CDR2 FYEKMQ (reference sequence). Trimming shortened V by 0 bases and J by 0 bases, and 5 bases separated the two germline ends. CDR3: CASSLGLVNTEAFF. The CDR3 coding sequence is TGTGCCAGCAGCTTAGGCCTTGTGAACACTGAAGCTTTCTTT.

This clonotype was counted between two and nine times. The V gene is TRBV27, the J gene TRBJ2-5; tentative D call: TRBD2 (6 bases). In germline, CDR1 is MNHEY, CDR2 SMNVEV (reference sequence). Trimming shortened V by 6 bases and J by 3 bases, and 23 bases separated the two germline ends. CDR3 length equals 17 residues. The CDR3 sequence is CASSNNNRGFWEETQYF. DNA of the CDR3: TGTGCCAGCAGCAACAATAACCGGGGGTTTTGGGAAGAGACCCAGTACTTC.

The chain has TRBV4-1 and TRBJ2-1; TRBD1 matches 11 bases. CDR1 and CDR2 (germline): MGHRA, YSYEKL. This CDR3 has 15 amino acids. Trimming cost V 4 bases and J 7 bases; bases outside gene matches: 6. The CDR3 bases are TGCGCCAGCAGCCCGGGACAGGGGGAGGTGAATGAGCAGTTCTTC. It yields the protein CASSPGQGEVNEQFF.

This clonotype was seen a few times. V is TRBV7-6 and J is TRBJ2-3; no firm D call. Germline loops: CDR1 SGHVS, CDR2 FNYEAQ. V was shortened by 0 bases and J by 3 bases, with 16 bases between the two germline ends. The CDR3 is 17 residues long. CDR3 bases: TGTGCCAGCAGCTTAGCATGGATCTCCGCAGGTACAGATACGCAGTATTTT. This gives the protein CASSLAWISAGTDTQYF.

The table lists this clonotype with a few counts. V is TRBV11-2 and J is TRBJ2-7, with D unclear. Germline V CDR1 and CDR2: SGHAT, FQNNGV. V lost 1 base to trimming and J lost 6 bases, with 4 bases between them. The CDR3 runs to 11 residues. The CDR3 is CASSLGTEQYF. The CDR3 DNA reads as TGTGCCAGCAGCTTAGGAACCGAGCAGTACTTC.

This clonotype was picked up a small number of times. This rearrangement joins TRBV7-8 to TRBJ2-1, with 14 bases that match TRBD2. CDR1 and CDR2 from the germline V gene are SGHVS and FQNEAQ. The CDR3 contains 17 residues. Losses at the gene ends were 8 bases for V and 6 bases for J; bases not matched to a gene: 12. CDR3 residues: CASSLTSGGASLNEQFF. The CDR3 coding sequence is TGTGCCAGCTCGCTGACTAGCGGGGGGGCCAGCCTCAATGAGCAGTTCTTC.

The gene calls are TRBV4-1 and TRBJ2-7; D remains unclear. This CDR3 spans 13 amino acids. V lost 3 bases to trimming and J lost 3 bases, with 9 bases between them. CDR1 and CDR2 (germline): MGHRA, YSYEKL. Here the CDR3 DNA reads TGCGCCAGCAGCCAGTATGTTGGCTACGAGCAGTACTTC. It yields the protein CASSQYVGYEQYF.

The V gene is TRBV2, the J gene TRBJ1-6, with D perhaps TRBD1 (5 bases). The CDR3 covers 14 residues. From germline, CDR1 is SNHLY and CDR2 FYNNEI. The V and J ends lost 6 bases and 9 bases respectively, with 15 bases between them. The chain's CDR3 is CASREPGSISPLHF. The DNA for the CDR3 is TGTGCCAGCAGGGAGCCAGGGTCGATTTCACCCCTCCACTTT.

The chain employs TRBV5-1 and TRBJ2-7; a weak D match, TRBD1 (5 bases). Germline CDR1 is SGHRS and CDR2 is YFSETQ. This CDR3 contains 14 residues. The V and J ends lost 0 bases and 5 bases respectively, with 12 bases between them. The CDR3, as DNA: TGCGCCAGCAGCTTGGTGCCAGGGCGAAACGAGCAGTACTTC. This translates into CASSLVPGRNEQYF.

The chain couples TRBV27 to TRBJ2-1; 11 bases agree with TRBD2. This CDR3 spans 16 amino acids. CDR1 and CDR2 from the germline V gene are MNHEY and SMNVEV (reference sequence). V lost 5 bases, J lost 4 bases, and 7 bases stayed unmatched. The CDR3 DNA follows: TGTGCCAGCAGTCCGCTAATAGCGGGAGGGTACAATGAGCAGTTCTTC. Translated, it gives CASSPLIAGGYNEQFF.

This clonotype was seen a handful of times. This CDR3 is CASSVREGDPAYEQYF. DNA of the CDR3: TGTGCCAGCAGCGTCAGAGAGGGGGACCCGGCCTACGAGCAGTACTTC. The chain joins TRBV9 to TRBJ2-7, with D possibly matching TRBD1 (6 bases). V was pared by 2 bases and J by 2 bases, with 17 bases between. The CDR3 has 16 amino acids. Germline assignment: CDR1 SGDLS and CDR2 YYNGEE.

The CDR3 DNA reads TGTGCCAGTAGTATTTTAGGGCGGGGAGAGACCCAGTACTTC. Translated: CASSILGRGETQYF. This sequence joins TRBV19 and TRBJ2-5, with D maybe TRBD2 (6 bases). The CDR3 runs to 14 residues. Trimming cost V 3 bases and J 4 bases, with 12 bases left between them. Germline loops: CDR1 LNHDA, CDR2 SQIVND (reference sequence). The whole variable domain, filled in from reference TRBV19 and TRBJ2-5, reads DGGITQSPKYLFRKEGQNVTLSCEQNLNHDAMYWYRQDPGQGLRLIYYSQIVNDFQKGDIAEGYSVSREKKESFPLTVTSAQKNPTAFYLCASSILGRGETQYFGPGTRLLVL.

The V and J genes are TRBV4-3 and TRBJ2-1, with TRBD2 matching over 7 bases. V lost 1 base and J lost 0; bases outside the gene matches: 6. The CDR3 sequence is 17 residues long. From germline, CDR1 is LGHNA and CDR2 YSLEER. The CDR3 DNA is TGCGCCAGCAGCCAAGGCCTAGCGGCAATCTCCTACAATGAGCAGTTCTTC. Residues: CASSQGLAAISYNEQFF.

CDR3: CASSLADRGYGYTF. CDR3 in DNA: TGTGCCAGCAGCTTAGCGGACAGGGGCTATGGCTACACCTTC. The chain is built from TRBV7-9 and TRBJ1-2; TRBD1 agrees at 9 bases. V was clipped by 0 bases and J by 4 bases; unmatched bases: 0. The CDR3 consists of 14 residues. Germline lookup yields CDR1 SEHNR and CDR2 FQNEAQ (reference sequence).

The J gene is TRBJ1-1, the V gene TRBV12-3 or TRBV12-4; tentative D call: TRBD1 (6 bases). Trimming cost V 8 bases and J 1 base, with 17 bases left between them. The CDR3 has 15 amino acids. The CDR3 region is CASVAGAGENTEAFF. CDR3 bases: TGTGCCAGCGTGGCCGGGGCAGGGGAGAACACTGAAGCTTTCTTT.

The chain couples TRBV7-6 to TRBJ2-5; D is perhaps TRBD1 (6 bases). Trimming cost V 4 bases and J 0 bases, with 6 bases left between them. From germline, CDR1 is SGHVS and CDR2 FNYEAQ. CDR3 length: 13 amino acids. The CDR3 DNA is TGTGCCAGCAGCTGGACAGACCAAGAGACCCAGTACTTC. This gives the protein CASSWTDQETQYF. The full variable domain, with the rest looked up from reference TRBV7-6 and TRBJ2-5, is GAGVSQSPRYKVTKRGQDVALRCDPISGHVSLYWYRQALGQGPEFLTYFNYEAQQDKSGLPNDRFSAERPEGSISTLTIQRTEQRDSAMYRCASSWTDQETQYFGPGTRLLVL.

This clonotype was seen more than once but under ten times. The rearrangement uses TRBV5-1 and TRBJ2-5; TRBD1 might be the D (6 bases). This CDR3 is built from 15 residues. Germline CDR1 SGHRS, CDR2 YFSETQ. With 0 bases removed from V and 1 base from J, the gap between germline ends came to 10 bases. CDR3 region: CASSLDLGAQETQYF. The CDR3 region has the DNA TGCGCCAGCAGCTTGGACCTGGGGGCCCAAGAGACCCAGTACTTC.

This clonotype has a handful of counts. This chain connects TRBV12-3 or TRBV12-4 to TRBJ2-3, with 9 positions matching TRBD2. CDR3 length: 17 amino acids. V lost 1 base, J lost 3 bases, and 8 bases stayed unmatched. This CDR3 is CASSLGRGTSRTDTQYF. The CDR3 nucleotides are TGTGCCAGCAGTTTAGGTCGGGGGACTAGCCGAACAGATACGCAGTATTTT.

The table lists this clonotype with a few counts. The V and J genes are TRBV4-2 and TRBJ1-3, with D possibly TRBD1 on 6 matching bases. The CDR3 runs to 15 residues. The V gene lost 4 bases and the J gene lost 2 bases, with 12 bases spanning the gap. In germline, CDR1 is LGHNA, CDR2 YNFKEQ. CDR3 DNA: TGTGCCAGCAGCCTCAAGGGGGGAGCTGGAAACACCATATATTTT. Amino acid sequence: CASSLKGGAGNTIYF.

The chain is built from TRBV5-5 and TRBJ1-2; D may be TRBD1 (6 bases). Per germline, CDR1 SGHKS and CDR2 YYEKEE (reference sequence). There are 15 residues in the CDR3. Trimming took off 3 bases at V and 4 bases at J, with 16 bases between the two ends. This CDR3 is CASSYRTAQPYGYTF. The CDR3 DNA sequence: TGTGCCAGCAGCTACCGGACAGCCCAACCCTATGGCTACACCTTC.